This T cell receptor beta chain was recorded in a study of blood T cells in healthy people across ages. Findings and caveats of the study: Changes seen in expanded clonotypes were possibly confounded by donor CMV status left unknown. PBMCs went unsorted, and a conclusive naive versus antigen-experienced comparison was therefore prevented.

The CDR3 is 17 amino acids. Trimming took off 0 bases at V and 1 base at J, with 15 bases between the two ends. The germline gives CDR1 SGHVS, CDR2 FNYEAQ. Isolation yielded PBMCs, at least 6.5 million per sample, in every case. Next came a second PCR, run for about 7 to 11 cycles, which used a sample-barcoded 5' primer along with a J-beta primer mix. Each sample yielded at least 2.5 million CDR3-containing paired-end reads. TCRdb re-analysed the 5' RACE reads in MiXCR, keeping a single row per CDR3 protein. The profile shows 2 million or so distinct CDR3 sequences, around half of them singletons. In the case of this clonotype: No antigen is known for it.

The TCR originated in a woman aged 40-49 years in good health. Input material: blood. This chain uses TRBV7-6 with TRBJ1-2; D might be TRBD1 (6 bases). CDR3 in DNA: TGTGCCAGCAGCTTAGCGGAACACAGGGAATTTAACTATGGCTACACCTTC. Amino acid sequence: CASSLAEHREFNYGYTF.